This entry is about one T cell receptor (beta chain). This clonotype was counted many times. This receptor's antigen is unknown. Base qualities were left out, and no much larger clone turns up one base away. This sample was taken from a study of T cells after yellow fever vaccination (dated by TCRdb to between 2018 and 2021). As for the study more broadly: The SMART-Seq v4 Ultra Low Input RNA kit was used to prepare libraries from fractions with low cell numbers. Bulk TCR alpha and beta repertoires were sequenced longitudinally to track T-cell clones before and after primary and booster YFV17D yellow fever vaccination. The cohort comprised two healthy male donors, one aged 18 to 30 and one aged 30 to 40 years. Bulk PBMC replicates and cell subsets were isolated from blood drawn at multiple timepoints before and after both primary and secondary immunization. The paper's findings and limits, for the study overall: Because the study included only two donors, the extent to which the findings can be generalized is limited. A small share of clonotypes was detected in both CD4 and CD8 compartments, with the overlap likely arising from convergent recombination. Compared with the primary T-cell response, the secondary T-cell response was weaker but faster, peaking on day 5 rather than day 15. FACS-sorted repertoires could contain abundant contaminating clonotypes from the bulk population, so computational filtering was required. After the booster, most of the clones that had expanded following primary vaccination were detected again (almost 98% of CD4 and 80% to 90% of CD8), which suggests that memory was broadly maintained.

The CDR3, cysteine through phenylalanine, is 13 amino acids long. The only DNA kept is the CDR3, 39 bases in frame from the first base. V gives up 8 bases and J gives up 3 bases, and the segment between their germline ends measures 14 bases. The germline V gene specifies MNHEY as CDR1 and SVGAGI as CDR2. TCR cDNA was synthesized by 5'RACE template switching, which introduced a universal primer site and unique molecular identifiers. Priming for cDNA synthesis came from both the TCR alpha and TCR beta constant segments. Two PCR steps were used to amplify libraries, with sample barcodes and sequencing adapters being added in the second step. Libraries were sequenced on Illumina HiSeq 2500 (2x100 bp) or NovaSeq (2x150 bp). In the authors' own workflow: Reads were demultiplexed and collapsed into UMI consensus sequences with MIGEC, and V(D)J alignment was performed with MiXCR. Clonotypes responding to the vaccine were identified with edgeR on replicate PBMC samples, with the criteria of FDR below 0.01 and a log2 fold change above 5 up to day 15. CD4 or CD8 identity was assigned to each bulk clonotype according to whether the clonotype was present at higher abundance in the sequenced CD4 repertoire or the sequenced CD8 repertoire. TCRdb reanalyzed the raw reads on its own, using fastp at Q25 for trimming and MiXCR for clone calling, and kept in-frame beta chains. Every entry covers one CDR3 protein and lists the most common genes and DNA from its rows. These V and J calls are TCRdb output, not the study's own analysis. Within this sample are about 69,000 distinct CDR3 sequences, with 5.9% of them counted one time only. The top ten constitute under 2.5% of the sample.

Sample treatment or condition, as interpreted from the label and publication: live attenuated yellow fever vaccine strain. PBMCs were isolated from peripheral blood using a standard Ficoll-Paque protocol. CD4 and CD8 T-cell fractions were isolated with Dynabeads CD4 and CD8 positive selection kits. TriZol was used to extract RNA from bulk PBMCs, from CD4 and CD8 fractions, and from dextramer-positive and dextramer-negative fractions. The sample here was CD4+ T cells sorted from PBMCs, taken about 2 weeks after the first yellow fever vaccination. The chain was built from TRBV6-5 and TRBJ2-7; 6 matching bases give a weak D call of TRBD1. This TCR came from a man younger than 35 who received the YFV17D yellow fever vaccine. CDR3 protein: CASLREGGYEQYF. In nucleotides, the sequence is TGTGCCAGCCTGCGTGAAGGGGGCTACGAGCAGTACTTC.